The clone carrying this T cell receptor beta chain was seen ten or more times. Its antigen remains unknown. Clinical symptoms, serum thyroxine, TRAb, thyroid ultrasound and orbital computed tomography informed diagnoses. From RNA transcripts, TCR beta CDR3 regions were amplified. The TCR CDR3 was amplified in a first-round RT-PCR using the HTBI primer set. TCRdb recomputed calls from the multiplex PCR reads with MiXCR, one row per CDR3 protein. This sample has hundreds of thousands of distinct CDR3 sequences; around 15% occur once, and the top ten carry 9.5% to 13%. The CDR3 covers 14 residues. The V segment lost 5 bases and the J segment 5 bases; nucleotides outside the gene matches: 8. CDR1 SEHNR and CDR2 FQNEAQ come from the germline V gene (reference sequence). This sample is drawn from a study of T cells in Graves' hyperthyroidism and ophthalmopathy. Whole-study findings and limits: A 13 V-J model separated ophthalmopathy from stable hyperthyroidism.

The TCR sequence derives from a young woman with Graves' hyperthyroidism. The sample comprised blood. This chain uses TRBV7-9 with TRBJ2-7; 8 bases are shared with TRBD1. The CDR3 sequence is CASSPEGGQDEQYF. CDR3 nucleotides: TGTGCCAGCAGCCCTGAGGGGGGACAGGACGAGCAGTACTTC.